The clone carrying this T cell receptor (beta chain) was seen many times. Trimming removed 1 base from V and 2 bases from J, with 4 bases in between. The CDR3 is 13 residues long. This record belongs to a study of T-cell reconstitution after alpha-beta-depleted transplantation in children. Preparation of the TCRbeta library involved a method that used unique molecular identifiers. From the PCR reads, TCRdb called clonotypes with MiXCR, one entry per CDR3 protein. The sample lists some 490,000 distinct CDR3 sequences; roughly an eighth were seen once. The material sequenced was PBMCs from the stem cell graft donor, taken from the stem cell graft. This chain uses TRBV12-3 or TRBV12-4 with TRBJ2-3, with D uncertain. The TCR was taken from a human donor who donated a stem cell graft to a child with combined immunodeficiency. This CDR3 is CASSLVPTDTQYF. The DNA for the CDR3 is TGTGCCAGCAGTTTAGTCCCCACAGATACGCAGTATTTT.